Described below is a single T cell receptor (beta chain) sequence and its context. Per the authors' pipeline: Using reference gene primer amplification, nucleated cell counts were estimated. TCRdb keeps only in-frame clones here, not all; method: immunoSEQ multiplex PCR. From that table come the V and J calls and clone size; the DNA was used to work out D and trimming. The repertoire includes over 200,000 clones, over 75% of them detected once, and around 0.7% sits in the top ten. The record originates from a study of blood T cell repertoires in COVID-19. Whole-study context: Sites in the United States, Italy and Spain provided acute and convalescent COVID-19 samples. The cDNA or gDNA used as material had been derived from T cells, B-cell-depleted T cells, or PBMCs.

Germline lookup yields CDR1 MGHDK and CDR2 SYGVNS. This CDR3 spans 16 amino acids. V dropped 0 bases and J dropped 0 bases, with 10 bases sitting between them. This receptor was obtained from a human donor in a cohort sampled during active COVID-19. The rearrangement joins TRBV25-1 to TRBJ2-3, with D unclear. The material sequenced was peripheral blood. The DNA of the CDR3 is TGTGCCAGCAGTGAATATCCCCGGCGGAGCACAGATACGCAGTATTTT. This encodes CASSEYPRRSTDTQYF.